What follows are 17 T cell receptor beta chains derived from one specimen sequenced in a study of cytomegalovirus exposure and HLA in healthy donors. TCRdb's table, derived via immunoSEQ multiplex PCR, lists solely in-frame clones and lacks some. The sample has about 220,000 clones, approximately 83% seen once; the top ten hold more than 12%. Sequenced material: PBMCs. The source is a woman younger than 45 in good health and CMV-seropositive.

This clone was counted a single time. The chain employs TRBV5-1 and TRBJ2-2; D is ambiguous. The CDR3 contains 13 residues. In germline, CDR1 is SGHRS, CDR2 YFSETQ. V was clipped by 4 bases and J by 2 bases, with 6 bases between them. CDR3 loop: CASSIENTGELFF. DNA of the CDR3: TGCGCCAGCAGCATAGAAAACACCGGGGAGCTGTTTTTT.

The chain uses TRBV29-1 and TRBJ1-2; a weak D match, TRBD1 (6 bases). V was clipped by 4 bases and J by 5 bases, with 11 bases between them. The germline V gene has CDR1 SQVTM and CDR2 ANQGSEA. This CDR3 has 12 amino acids. DNA for the CDR3: TGCAGCGTTGTGGCAGGGACATATGGCTACACCTTC. It encodes CSVVAGTYGYTF.

This clone was counted a few times. The chain combines TRBV6-5 with TRBJ1-2; D is unresolved. The V and J ends lost 7 bases and 8 bases respectively, with 11 bases between them. This CDR3 has 11 residues. Per the germline V gene, CDR1 is MNHEY and CDR2 is SVGAGI. The CDR3 DNA follows: TGTGCCAGCATTCATACCGGGGGCTACACCTTC. Translated: CASIHTGGYTF.

The J gene is TRBJ1-5, the V gene TRBV29-1; TRBD1 agrees at 7 bases. The V segment lost 7 bases and the J segment 4 bases; nucleotides outside the gene matches: 7. The CDR3 covers 13 residues. CDR1 and CDR2 (germline): SQVTM, ANQGSEA. CDR3 loop: CSATGDLNQPQHF. The DNA for the CDR3 is TGCAGCGCCACAGGGGACCTGAATCAGCCCCAGCATTTT.

The V gene is TRBV11-3, the J gene TRBJ2-7; 7 bases match TRBD1. From germline, CDR1 is SGHNT and CDR2 YENEEA. The CDR3 length is 14 residues. J lost 2 bases, V lost 5 bases, and 6 bases had no gene match. The CDR3 spells CASSARQGAYEQYF. Written as DNA, the CDR3 is TGTGCCAGCAGCGCCCGACAGGGCGCCTACGAGCAGTACTTC.

The genes are TRBV7-3 and TRBJ2-1; 7 positions agree with TRBD2. Unmatched junction bases numbered 5, after V lost 4 bases and J lost 8 bases. Germline CDR1 and CDR2: SGHTA and FQGTGA. This CDR3 has 13 amino acids. For the CDR3, the DNA is TGTGCCAGCAGCTGGACTAGTTTCGATGAGCAGTTCTTC. Protein product: CASSWTSFDEQFF.

V and J are TRBV30 and TRBJ2-2; 7 nucleotides align to TRBD1. Trimming removed 2 bases from V and 3 bases from J; junction bases left unmatched: 6. Germline V gives CDR1 GTSNPN, CDR2 SVGIG (reference sequence). The CDR3 covers 15 residues. CDR3 residues: CAWSTTGTDTGELFF. CDR3 coding DNA: TGTGCCTGGAGTACGACAGGGACGGACACCGGGGAGCTGTTTTTT.

The J gene is TRBJ1-2, the V gene TRBV19; D call uncertain. CDR3 length: 15 residues. The V end lost 4 bases, the J end lost 0 bases, and 12 bases lay between the germline ends. Germline V gene data show CDR1 as LNHDA and CDR2 as SQIVND (reference sequence). The CDR3 reads CASSRPDGANYGYTF. The CDR3 DNA reads TGTGCCAGTAGTAGACCCGACGGAGCTAACTATGGCTACACCTTC.

The chain recombines TRBV11-3 with TRBJ1-2; D unresolved. CDR1 is SGHNT and CDR2 is YENEEA in the germline V gene. The CDR3 covers 13 residues. Trimming took 4 bases from V and 4 from J, leaving 10 bases between them. CDR3 DNA: TGTGCCAGCAGCTCCGGGAACCTCTATGGCTACACCTTC. Translating it yields CASSSGNLYGYTF.

The chain recombines TRBV10-3 with TRBJ2-7, with 8 nucleotides matching TRBD2. V was pared by 6 bases and J by 0 bases, with 10 bases of the junction left unmatched. The CDR3 totals 16 residues. Germline CDR1 reads ENHRY; CDR2 reads SYGVKD. CDR3 residues: CAISQTSAQSSYEQYF. As DNA, the CDR3 is TGTGCCATCAGCCAGACTAGCGCTCAAAGCTCCTACGAGCAGTACTTC.

The gene calls are TRBV6-6 and TRBJ1-5; D ambiguous. The CDR3 loop spans 14 amino acids. Trimming removed 7 bases at V and 0 bases at J, with 10 bases between. The germline V gene encodes CDR1 MNHNY and CDR2 SVGAGI (reference sequence). The CDR3: CASTDLDSNQPQHF. CDR3 bases: TGTGCCAGCACCGATCTGGATAGCAATCAGCCCCAGCATTTT.

This sequence joins TRBV4-1 and TRBJ1-5; D remains unclear. Per the germline V gene, CDR1 is MGHRA and CDR2 is YSYEKL. V was pared by 3 bases and J by 3 bases, with 15 bases between. The CDR3 length is 16 residues. The CDR3: CASSQAPALNNQPQHF. The CDR3 coding sequence is TGCGCCAGCAGCCAGGCACCGGCCCTGAACAATCAGCCCCAGCATTTT.

J is TRBJ2-6 and V is TRBV30; no definite D call. Trimming removed 2 bases at V and 0 bases at J, with 5 bases between. The germline CDR1 and CDR2 sequences are GTSNPN and SVGIG (reference sequence). The CDR3 has 14 amino acids. The CDR3 reads CAWSTGSGANVLTF. The CDR3, as DNA: TGTGCCTGGAGTACGGGCTCTGGGGCCAACGTCCTGACTTTC.

This clone appeared a single time. The rearrangement uses TRBV4-1 and TRBJ2-1, with D possibly TRBD2 on 5 matching bases. The germline V gene encodes CDR1 MGHRA and CDR2 YSYEKL. This CDR3 is 12 amino acids long. V shed 3 bases and J shed 15 bases, with 15 bases lying between them. As DNA, the CDR3 is TGCGCCAGCAGCCACCTACTAGATTTGCTGTTCTTC. Its protein product is CASSHLLDLLFF.

With respect to this clone: Distinct nucleotide sequences in the sample also encode this CDR3. V is TRBV30 and J is TRBJ1-5; no firm D call. The germline gives CDR1 GTSNPN, CDR2 SVGIG (reference sequence). V lost 0 bases and J lost 2, with 8 bases in between. This CDR3 has 14 residues. CDR3 in DNA: TGTGCCTGGAGTGTAGGGAGTGGCAATCAGCCCCAGCATTTT. It yields the protein CAWSVGSGNQPQHF.

This clone was seen many times. This chain uses TRBV6-1 with TRBJ2-5; D tentatively fits TRBD1 or TRBD2 (6 bases each). Trimming removed 0 bases from V and 4 bases from J, with 12 bases in between. Germline V gene lookup returns CDR1 MNHNS and CDR2 SASEGT. This CDR3 region has 15 residues. The DNA for the CDR3 is TGTGCCAGCAGTGAAGCGGCAGGGGAGGCAGAGACCCAGTACTTC. Protein sequence: CASSEAAGEAETQYF.

The V call is TRBV7-4, the J call TRBJ2-7; D remains unclear. The germline CDR1 and CDR2 sequences are SGHVT and SQSDAQ. Trimming took off 1 base at V and 3 bases at J, with 13 bases between the two ends. The CDR3 runs to 15 residues. The CDR3 region has the DNA TGTGCCAGCAGCTTAGACGTACTACTTTACTACGAGCAGTACTTC. Residues: CASSLDVLLYYEQYF.